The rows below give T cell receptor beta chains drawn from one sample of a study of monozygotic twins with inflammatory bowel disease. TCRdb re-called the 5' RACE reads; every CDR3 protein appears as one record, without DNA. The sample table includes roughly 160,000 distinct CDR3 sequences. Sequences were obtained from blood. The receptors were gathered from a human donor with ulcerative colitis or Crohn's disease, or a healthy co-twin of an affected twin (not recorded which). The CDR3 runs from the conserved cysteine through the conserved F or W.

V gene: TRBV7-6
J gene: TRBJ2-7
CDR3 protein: CASSEGQDYEQYF

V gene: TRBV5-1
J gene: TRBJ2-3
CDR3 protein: CASSRGDTQYF

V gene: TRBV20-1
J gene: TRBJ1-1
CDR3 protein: CSATGSAGSQIENTDAFF

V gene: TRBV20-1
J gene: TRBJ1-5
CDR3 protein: CSARGLGRDQPQHF

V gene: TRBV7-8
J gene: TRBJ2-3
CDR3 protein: CASSSGGDTQYF

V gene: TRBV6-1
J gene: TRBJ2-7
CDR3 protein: CASSEGETGYSEQYF

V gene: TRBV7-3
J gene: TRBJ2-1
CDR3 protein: CASSPGRGDDEQFF

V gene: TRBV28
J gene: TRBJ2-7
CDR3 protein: CATRQSSYEQYF

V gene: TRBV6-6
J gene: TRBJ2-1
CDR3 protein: CASSYTAGTFF

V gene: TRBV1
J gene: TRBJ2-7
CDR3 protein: CTSSRGLLLERASLRYEQYF

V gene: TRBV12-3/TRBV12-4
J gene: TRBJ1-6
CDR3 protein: CASSLWQNSPLHF

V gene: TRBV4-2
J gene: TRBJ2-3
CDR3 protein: CASSPGLAGPTQYF

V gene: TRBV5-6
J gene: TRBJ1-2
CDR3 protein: CASSLTSGGYTF

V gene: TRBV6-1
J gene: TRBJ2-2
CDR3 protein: CASRSGGTSTGELFF

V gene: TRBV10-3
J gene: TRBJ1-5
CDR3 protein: CAISNSGQEDTYSNQPQHF

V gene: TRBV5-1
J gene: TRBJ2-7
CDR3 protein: CASSLGFPSYEQYF

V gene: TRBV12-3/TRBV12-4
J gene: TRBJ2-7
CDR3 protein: CASTSSVIEQYF

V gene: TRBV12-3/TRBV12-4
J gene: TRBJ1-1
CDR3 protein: CTSSRLSEAFF

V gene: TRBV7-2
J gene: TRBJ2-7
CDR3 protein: CASSSHRSEFNEQYF

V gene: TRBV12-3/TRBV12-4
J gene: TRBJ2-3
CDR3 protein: CASSLEPVDTQYF

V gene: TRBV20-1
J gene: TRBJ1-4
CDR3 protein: CSARDPSGQREKLFF

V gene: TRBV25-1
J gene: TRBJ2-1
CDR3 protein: CASSESAAGEDEQFF

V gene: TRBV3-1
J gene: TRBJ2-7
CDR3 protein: CASSSTGEGTWYEQYF

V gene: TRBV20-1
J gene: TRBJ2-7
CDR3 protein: CSASRGSRHEQYF

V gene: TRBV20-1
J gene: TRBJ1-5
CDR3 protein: CSATTGANSNQPQHF

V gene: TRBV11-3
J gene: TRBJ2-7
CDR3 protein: CASSPGQTDEQYF

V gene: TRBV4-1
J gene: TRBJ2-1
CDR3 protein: CASSQYSSGKEQFF

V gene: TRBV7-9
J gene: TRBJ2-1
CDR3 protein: CASSPMPRQGAYNEQFF

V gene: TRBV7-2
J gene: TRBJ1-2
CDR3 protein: CASSQQGTNYGYTF

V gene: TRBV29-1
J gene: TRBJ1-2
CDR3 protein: CSVGPGRGYLATF

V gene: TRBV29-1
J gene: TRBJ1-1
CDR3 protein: CSVGMSRNPNTEAFF

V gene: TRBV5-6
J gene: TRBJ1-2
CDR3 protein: CASSLRVAGYTF

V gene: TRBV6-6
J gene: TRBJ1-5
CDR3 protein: CASSYQYSNQPQHF

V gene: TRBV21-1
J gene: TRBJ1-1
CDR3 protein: CASSKKGRNTEAFF

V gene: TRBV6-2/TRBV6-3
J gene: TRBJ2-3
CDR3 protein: CASSYGWDSSTDTQYF

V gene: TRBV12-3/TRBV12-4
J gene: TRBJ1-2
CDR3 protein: CASTLQGTYDYTF

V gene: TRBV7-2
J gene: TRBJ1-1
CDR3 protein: CASSSDGDTEAFF

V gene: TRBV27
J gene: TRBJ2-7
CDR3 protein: CASSFWTSGSKGGEQYF

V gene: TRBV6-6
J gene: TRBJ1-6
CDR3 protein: CAIRQEHNSPLHF

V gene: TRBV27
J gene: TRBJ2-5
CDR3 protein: CASRVLGRETQYF

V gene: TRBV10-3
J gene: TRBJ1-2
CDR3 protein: CAISERLAGYTF

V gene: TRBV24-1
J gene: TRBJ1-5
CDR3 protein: CATSDFEGPQHF

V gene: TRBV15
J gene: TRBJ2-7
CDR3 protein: CATSIATVSSYEQYF

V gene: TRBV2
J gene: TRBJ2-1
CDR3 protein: CASSGDGGDPFF

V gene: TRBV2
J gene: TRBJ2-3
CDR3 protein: CASSEAAPDTQYF

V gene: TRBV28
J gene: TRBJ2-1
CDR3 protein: CASSFSPVSSYNEQFF

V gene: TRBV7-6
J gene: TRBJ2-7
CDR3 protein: CASSLEGGGAYEQYF

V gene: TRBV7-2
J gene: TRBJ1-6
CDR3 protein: CASSFPARPYSPLHF

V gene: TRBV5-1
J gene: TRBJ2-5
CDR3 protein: CASSLQAAETQYF

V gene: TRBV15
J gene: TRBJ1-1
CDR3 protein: CATSSGGASRGEAFF

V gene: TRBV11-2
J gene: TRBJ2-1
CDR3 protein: CASSLGTSGGWEQFF

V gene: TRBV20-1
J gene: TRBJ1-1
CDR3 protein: CSAAYSVTEAFF

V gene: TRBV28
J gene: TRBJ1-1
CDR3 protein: CASGSIPTGIMNTEAFF

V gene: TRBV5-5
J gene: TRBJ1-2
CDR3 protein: CASSRTGGDYGYTF

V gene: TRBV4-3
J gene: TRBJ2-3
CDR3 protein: CASSQDLGRGTDTQYF